The clone carrying this T cell receptor beta chain was counted only a few times. The target antigen is unknown. The V gene's germline CDR1 is SGHRS and CDR2 YFSETQ. The J segment lost 8 bases and the V segment lost 5 bases, leaving 7 bases of the junction unmatched. The CDR3 spans 13 residues. This sample is part of a study of T cells after yellow fever vaccination. Each CDR3 protein gets one entry after TCRdb re-called the 5' RACE reads with MiXCR. The sample records 400,000 or so distinct CDR3 sequences, approximately 10% being singletons. Study observations and caveats: Only a small proportion of the clonotypes turned up in both the CD4 and the CD8 compartments, likely arising from convergent recombination.

The source material was PBMCs, sampled on the day of the first yellow fever vaccination. The rearrangement links TRBV5-1 to TRBJ2-1; the match to TRBD2 covers 7 bases. The sequence derives from a young man who received the YFV17D yellow fever vaccine. CDR3 coding DNA: TGCGCCAGCAGTGGGGGGGGTGTCGATGAGCAGTTCTTC. Its translation is CASSGGGVDEQFF. Variable domain in full (rest from reference TRBV5-1 and TRBJ2-1): KAGVTQTPRYLIKTRGQQVTLSCSPISGHRSVSWYQQTPGQGLQFLFEYFSETQRNKGNFPGRFSGRQFSNSRSEMNVSTLELGDSALYLCASSGGGVDEQFFGPGTRLTVL.